These T cell receptor beta chains were read from a single sample in a study of blood T cell repertoires in COVID-19. Using immunoSEQ multiplex PCR, the repertoire was profiled, and TCRdb retains in-frame clones only, with some absent. The table lists about 50,000 clones, about 75% of them singletons. Material for sequencing was peripheral blood. The receptors were gathered from a man in his fifties with active or convalescent COVID-19. The CDR3 runs from the conserved cysteine through the conserved F or W. The order of the fields is D gene, V gene, J gene, CDR3 protein, CDR3 DNA. A D gene is named only where the DNA matches it firmly.

d_call: TRBD2
v_call: TRBV11-3
j_call: TRBJ2-1
cdr3_aa: CASSKRGSSYNEQFF
cdr3_nt: TGTGCCAGCAGCAAGCGGGGGAGCTCCTACAATGAGCAGTTCTTC

d_call: NA
v_call: TRBV6-5
j_call: TRBJ2-1
cdr3_aa: CASRYLGSSYNEQFF
cdr3_nt: TGTGCCAGCAGGTACCTAGGGAGCTCCTACAATGAGCAGTTCTTC

d_call: NA
v_call: TRBV19
j_call: TRBJ1-5
cdr3_aa: CASSISTGSNQPQHF
cdr3_nt: TGTGCCAGTAGCATTTCGACGGGTAGCAATCAGCCCCAGCATTTT

d_call: TRBD2
v_call: TRBV7-8
j_call: TRBJ2-1
cdr3_aa: CASSEGLGGVGYNEQFF
cdr3_nt: TGTGCCAGCAGCGAGGGACTAGGAGGTGTGGGGTACAATGAGCAGTTCTTC

d_call: NA
v_call: TRBV9
j_call: TRBJ2-2
cdr3_aa: CASSPRLVLSPGELFF
cdr3_nt: TGTGCCAGCAGCCCCCGACTAGTTCTTAGCCCCGGGGAGCTGTTTTTT

d_call: NA
v_call: TRBV10-1
j_call: TRBJ2-3
cdr3_aa: CASSDRDTQYF
cdr3_nt: TGCGCCAGCAGTGACCGAGATACGCAGTATTTT

d_call: TRBD1
v_call: TRBV6-5
j_call: TRBJ1-1
cdr3_aa: CASSYSGRGRGSEAFF
cdr3_nt: TGTGCCAGCAGTTACTCCGGCAGGGGGCGGGGGTCTGAAGCTTTCTTT

d_call: TRBD1
v_call: TRBV19
j_call: TRBJ1-5
cdr3_aa: CASSTPGTGGTQPQHF
cdr3_nt: TGTGCCAGTAGTACCCCCGGGACAGGAGGAACTCAGCCCCAGCATTTT

d_call: TRBD2
v_call: TRBV13
j_call: TRBJ2-3
cdr3_aa: CASSPGEAGGRDTQYF
cdr3_nt: TGTGCCAGCAGCCCCGGCGAGGCGGGGGGTAGGGATACGCAGTATTTT

d_call: NA
v_call: TRBV5-8
j_call: TRBJ2-1
cdr3_aa: CASSSTGPPVNEQFF
cdr3_nt: TGTGCCAGCAGCTCTACAGGCCCGCCTGTGAATGAGCAGTTCTTC

d_call: NA
v_call: TRBV5-1
j_call: TRBJ2-3
cdr3_aa: CASSLIPGTDTQYF
cdr3_nt: TGCGCCAGCAGCTTGATTCCTGGCACAGATACGCAGTATTTT

d_call: TRBD1
v_call: TRBV7-3
j_call: TRBJ1-1
cdr3_aa: CASSPLPTGEAFF
cdr3_nt: TGTGCCAGCAGCCCTCTCCCGACAGGGGAAGCTTTCTTT

d_call: TRBD1
v_call: TRBV10-3
j_call: TRBJ2-3
cdr3_aa: CAINPGQGRDTQYF
cdr3_nt: TGTGCCATCAACCCGGGACAGGGAAGAGATACGCAGTATTTT

d_call: TRBD1
v_call: TRBV11-2
j_call: TRBJ2-7
cdr3_aa: CASRLNGAGGSNEQYF
cdr3_nt: TGTGCCAGCAGACTTAATGGGGCAGGGGGTTCCAACGAGCAGTACTTC